This TCR beta chain was profiled in a study of CD8 T cells in Susac syndrome (dated by TCRdb to between 2019 and 2020). The study in broad terms: Among the sequenced Susac syndrome patients, more than five had clinically active disease and roughly eight were in clinical remission. Repertoire sequencing was used to test whether CD8+ T cell activation and differentiation in Susac syndrome was antigen driven. At the time of blood withdrawal, Susac syndrome patients were either therapy-naive, taking corticosteroids (with some also receiving IVIg), or on IVIg alone.

CDR1 and CDR2, per the germline V gene (reference sequence), are DFQATT and SNEGSKA. Relative to germline, V is missing 8 bases and J is missing 4 bases, with 13 bases of the junction outside any gene match. The CDR3 numbers 14 residues from cysteine through phenylalanine. Of all the DNA, just the CDR3 is kept, 42 bases in frame from base 1. Points on this clonotype: Its target antigen remains unknown. No much larger clone is present one base from it, and per-base qualities are unavailable.

RNA was extracted using the RNeasy kit, and about 0.45 to 1 microgram was reverse transcribed with random hexamers. The immunoSEQ multiplex PCR assay, which covers 54 Vbeta and 13 Jbeta segments, was used to amplify TCR beta CDR3 regions. PCR amplification bias was corrected by using a synthetic template baseline for primer optimization and computational correction. As for the authors' bioinformatics: Reads were assigned to V, D and J genes according to IMGT and analyzed in immunoSEQ Analyzer, with only productive sequences retained. Clonality was calculated as one minus the Shannon entropy normalized by log2 of the number of productive unique sequences. Public and private clones were assessed among the 100 most prevalent clones of each patient and control. Clones were defined as Susac-specific if absent from the healthy and MS cohorts, from roughly 1,100 published viral clones and from other ImmuneACCESS disease sequences. The raw public data were reprocessed by TCRdb itself: fastp quality trimming at Q25, MiXCR clonotype calling, in-frame beta chains only. All rows with the same CDR3 protein become a single entry with the most common DNA and genes. The V and J calls here are based on TCRdb, not the publication. Present in this sample are 200,000 to 250,000 distinct CDR3 sequences, about 94% of which were seen just once. The ten largest clones represent roughly 0.14% of the sample.

What the study reported, not specific to this receptor: In patients with Susac syndrome, the CD4+ T cell repertoire showed no detectable clonal expansion. The TCR sequencing and HLA analysis was acknowledged to have included a relatively small number of individuals.

Peripheral blood CD8+ and CD4+ T cells from healthy donors, Susac syndrome patients and multiple sclerosis patients were profiled using high-throughput TCR beta sequencing. Susac syndrome patients met recently defined diagnostic criteria for definite or probable disease. Bulk CD8+ and CD4+ T cells were purified magnetically by negative isolation, whereas CD8+ TEMRA cells were enriched by FACS. Blood was drawn into EDTA tubes, processed within 24 hours, and PBMCs were isolated by density gradient centrifugation. PBMCs intended for TCR sequencing were frozen in liquid nitrogen and were later thawed in a 37 degrees C water bath. Purity of sorted or isolated CD4+, CD8+ and CD8+ TEMRA cells was at least 90%.

The rearrangement combines TRBV20-1 with TRBJ1-2; 7 central nucleotides agree with TRBD1. The sequencing sample was made of CD4+ T cells from PBMCs. The sequence was obtained from a human donor with Susac syndrome. CDR3 protein: CSSSDRAAGYGYTF. The DNA sequence is as follows: TGCAGTTCCAGTGACAGGGCAGCGGGCTATGGCTACACCTTC.